The 29 T cell receptor beta chains presented below share a single source sample, sequenced in a study of T cell responses to AZD1222 COVID-19 vaccine. Produced via immunoSEQ multiplex PCR; TCRdb's table is partial and in-frame only. Among about 110,000 clones listed, roughly 84% were seen once. The sequencing here drew on peripheral blood, taken on day 0 of AZD1222 vaccination. The receptor source for this set is an adult in good health.

The chain combines TRBV5-1 with TRBJ1-2; TRBD1 aligns across 9 bases. Germline V gene sequence: CDR1 SGHRS, CDR2 YFSETQ. V was clipped by 4 bases and J by 5 bases; unmatched bases: 6. CDR3 length: 14 amino acids. DNA for the CDR3: TGCGCCAGCAGCGGTGCCGGGACAGGGTATGGCTACACCTTC. Its protein product is CASSGAGTGYGYTF.

The rearrangement links TRBV3-1 (or the pseudogene TRBV3-2) to TRBJ2-3; 14 nucleotides agree with TRBD2. The V and J ends lost 4 bases and 5 bases, in that order; junction bases with no gene match: 5. Germline lookup yields CDR1 LGHDT and CDR2 YNNKEL (reference sequence). The CDR3 is 16 residues long. For the CDR3, the DNA is TGTGCCAGCAGCCGGGGACTAGCGGGAGTGAAAGATACGCAGTATTTT. Translated: CASSRGLAGVKDTQYF.

The chain has TRBV5-4 and TRBJ1-2; the D is unclear. The CDR3 is made up of 15 amino acids. Trimming removed 3 bases at V and 4 bases at J, with 16 bases between. Germline CDR1 SGHNT, CDR2 YYREEE (reference sequence). The CDR3 loop reads CASSSGPPLLYGYTF. CDR3 coding DNA: TGTGCCAGCAGCTCCGGACCTCCCTTGCTCTATGGCTACACCTTC.

The chain uses TRBV28 and TRBJ2-3; 10 bases align to TRBD2. Germline assignment: CDR1 MDHEN and CDR2 SYDVKM. The ends lost 6 bases at V and 2 bases at J; junction bases unmatched: 5. The CDR3 consists of 15 residues. CDR3 in amino acids: CASSLGLAVTDTQYF. The CDR3 DNA reads TGTGCCAGCAGCCTAGGACTAGCGGTCACAGATACGCAGTATTTT.

The genes are TRBV21-1 and TRBJ1-3. TRBV21-1 is annotated as a pseudogene. This CDR3 is 16 amino acids long. CDR3 loop: CASRTSRQDSGNTIYF. The DNA of the CDR3 is TGTGCCAGCAGAACTAGCAGGCAGGACTCTGGAAACACCATATATTTT.

This clone has more than one count but fewer than ten. The genes are TRBV7-2 and TRBJ2-7; TRBD2 matches at 16 bases. The V gene end was trimmed by 4 bases and the J gene end by 0 bases; junction bases not matched to a gene: 6. Germline V lookup: CDR1 SGHTA, CDR2 FQGNSA. This CDR3 is built from 18 residues. The CDR3 DNA follows: TGTGCCAGCAGCTCAACGGGACTAGCGGGGGGGTTCTCCTACGAGCAGTACTTC. This translates into CASSSTGLAGGFSYEQYF.

This chain joins TRBV28 and TRBJ2-7; 8 nucleotides line up with TRBD1. V shed 6 bases, J shed 4 bases, and the junction held 11 bases outside the gene matches. The CDR3 length is 15 residues. Germline V CDR1 and CDR2: MDHEN, SYDVKM. The CDR3 DNA reads as TGTGCCAGCAGCTCCGGGGCCGGGACAGGTTACGAGCAGTACTTC. This encodes CASSSGAGTGYEQYF. The variable domain in full, completed from reference TRBV28 and TRBJ2-7, reads DVKVTQSSRYLVKRTGEKVFLECVQDMDHENMFWYRQDPGLGLRLIYFSYDVKMKEKGDIPEGYSVSREKKERFSLILESASTNQTSMYLCASSSGAGTGYEQYFGPGTRLTVT.

This chain uses TRBV7-3 with TRBJ2-3; unclear D gene. The CDR3 has 14 amino acids. From germline, CDR1 is SGHTA and CDR2 FQGTGA. The V end was cut by 5 bases, the J end by 2 bases, with 11 bases between. Here the CDR3 reads CASSPLSSTDTQYF. DNA of the CDR3: TGTGCCAGCAGCCCACTGAGTTCCACAGATACGCAGTATTTT.

The chain carries TRBV2 and TRBJ1-1, with 9 positions matching TRBD1. Per germline, CDR1 SNHLY and CDR2 FYNNEI. This CDR3 has 14 residues. With V trimmed by 7 bases and J by 4 bases, 7 bases remained unmatched. This CDR3 is CASTYRGRVTEAFF. The CDR3 nucleotides are TGTGCCAGCACTTACAGGGGGCGGGTCACTGAAGCTTTCTTT.

This clone was picked up a small number of times. This sequence joins TRBV11-3 and TRBJ2-2, with D tentatively TRBD2 (6 bases). This CDR3 comprises 16 residues. Germline CDR1 and CDR2: SGHNT and YENEEA. Trimming removed 1 base from V and 2 bases from J, with 11 bases in between. The CDR3: CASSLGGTRNTGELFF. The CDR3 region has the DNA TGTGCCAGCAGCTTAGGGGGGACTCGAAACACCGGGGAGCTGTTTTTT.

This rearrangement joins TRBV9 to TRBJ1-4; TRBD1 might be the D (5 bases). In germline, CDR1 is SGDLS, CDR2 YYNGEE. Deletions cut 3 bases from V and 8 bases from J, with 17 bases between. This CDR3 has 15 amino acids. The CDR3 protein is CASSANQGIREKLFF. The CDR3 region has the DNA TGTGCCAGCAGCGCAAATCAGGGAATTCGGGAAAAACTGTTTTTT.

V gene TRBV4-3 combines with J gene TRBJ2-7; TRBD1 matches 8 bases. Germline V lookup: CDR1 LGHNA, CDR2 YSLEER. Trimming cost V 4 bases and J 4 bases; bases outside gene matches: 6. This CDR3 has 14 residues. CDR3 nucleotide sequence: TGCGCCAGCAGCCCCTGGACAGGGATGTACGAGCAGTACTTC. It specifies CASSPWTGMYEQYF.

This chain uses TRBV27 with TRBJ2-1; no reliable D call. The CDR3 length is 15 residues. V lost 7 bases and J 0 bases, leaving 13 bases between the germline ends. CDR1 and CDR2 from the germline V gene are MNHEY and SMNVEV (reference sequence). The CDR3 loop is CASTPNPSSYNEQFF. CDR3 nucleotides: TGTGCCAGCACTCCGAACCCCAGCTCCTACAATGAGCAGTTCTTC.

The chain uses TRBV19 and TRBJ1-3; TRBD1 agrees at 7 bases. Looked up from germline, CDR1 is LNHDA and CDR2 is SQIVND (reference sequence). The CDR3 extends over 16 amino acids. Trimming took 7 bases from V and 2 from J; bases not matched to a gene: 11. The CDR3 is CASNPGQHEAGNTIYF. The CDR3 DNA follows: TGTGCCAGTAACCCGGGACAGCACGAAGCTGGAAACACCATATATTTT.

This sequence joins TRBV6-4 and TRBJ2-2; 7 positions agree with TRBD1. V gave up 2 bases and J gave up 3 bases; unmatched junction bases: 0. The CDR3 contains 14 residues. Germline-derived CDR1 and CDR2 are MRHNA and SNTAGT. Here the CDR3 reads CASSDDRDTGELFF. CDR3 bases: TGTGCCAGCAGTGACGACAGGGACACCGGGGAGCTGTTTTTT.

This clone was picked up one time. The rearrangement joins TRBV15 to TRBJ1-2, with D maybe TRBD1 (6 bases). The ends were cut back, 3 bases at V and 4 bases at J, with 18 bases in the middle. Germline V gene sequence: CDR1 LNHNV, CDR2 YYDKDF (reference sequence). The CDR3 consists of 16 residues. CDR3 protein: CATSRVHQEGGYGYTF. The CDR3 coding sequence is TGTGCCACCAGCAGGGTTCACCAGGAGGGGGGCTATGGCTACACCTTC.

The gene calls are TRBV4-2 and TRBJ1-2, with D perhaps matching TRBD1 (5 bases). Trimming stripped 6 bases from V and 1 base from J, with 21 bases between. This CDR3 has 17 amino acids. Germline V lookup: CDR1 LGHNA, CDR2 YNFKEQ. The chain's CDR3 is CASRYTGGYGDNYGYTF. The CDR3 DNA is TGTGCCAGCAGGTATACAGGCGGTTACGGTGATAACTATGGCTACACCTTC.

V is TRBV6-5 and J is TRBJ2-7; the D call may be TRBD1 or TRBD2 (5 bases each). Germline V gene lookup returns CDR1 MNHEY and CDR2 SVGAGI. Deletions cut 2 bases from V and 6 bases from J, with 17 bases between. This CDR3 is built from 15 residues. The CDR3, as DNA: TGTGCCAGCAGTTACATATGGAGAGGGGTCGTCGAGCAGTACTTC. Translation gives CASSYIWRGVVEQYF.

CDR3 nucleotide sequence: TGCGCCAGCAGCTCTGGGGGGGCTGTAGATGACATTCAGTACTTC. Encoded protein: CASSSGGAVDDIQYF. V usage is TRBV5-1 and J usage is TRBJ2-4, with D possibly TRBD2 on 7 matching bases. CDR1 is SGHRS, CDR2 YFSETQ, per germline. V was shortened by 3 bases and J by 8 bases, with 18 bases between the two germline ends. CDR3 length: 15 amino acids.

V gene TRBV15 combines with J gene TRBJ2-1; a possible D gene is TRBD2 (6 bases). The CDR3 runs 19 residues. Per germline, CDR1 LNHNV and CDR2 YYDKDF (reference sequence). Trimming removed 0 bases at V and 7 bases at J, with 25 bases between. The CDR3 nucleotides are TGTGCCACCAGCAGAGACCCTCTATTTGGTCGGACCCGGGAGAATGAGCAGTTCTTC. Translation gives CATSRDPLFGRTRENEQFF. Combining the CDR3 with reference TRBV15 and TRBJ2-1 gives the whole variable domain DAMVIQNPRYQVTQFGKPVTLSCSQTLNHNVMYWYQQKSSQAPKLLFHYYDKDFNNEADTPDNFQSRRPNTSFCFLDIRSPGLGDTAMYLCATSRDPLFGRTRENEQFFGPGTRLTVL.

Written as DNA, the CDR3 is TGCGCCAGCAACCTAGCCGGTACCCAACCCGGGGAGCTGTTTTTT. This sequence encodes CASNLAGTQPGELFF. The genes are TRBV5-1 and TRBJ2-2, with a weak D call TRBD2 (5 bases). Trimming pared 6 bases from V and 6 bases from J, leaving 18 bases between. The CDR3 is 15 amino acids. Germline V gives CDR1 SGHRS, CDR2 YFSETQ.

The V call is TRBV6-5, the J call TRBJ1-2; 8 nucleotides match TRBD1. CDR3 length equals 13 residues. Germline V gene lookup returns CDR1 MNHEY and CDR2 SVGAGI. J was trimmed by 0 bases and V by 11 bases; bases with no gene match: 5. CDR3 DNA sequence: TGTGCCGCCAAGGACAGGGCTAACTATGGCTACACCTTC. It translates to CAAKDRANYGYTF.

This chain joins TRBV27 and TRBJ1-2, with TRBD1 identical over 12 bases. There are 15 residues in the CDR3. V lost 8 bases to trimming and J lost 8 bases; unmatched junction nucleotides: 12. The germline V gene has CDR1 MNHEY and CDR2 SMNVEV (reference sequence). The CDR3 DNA reads as TGTGCCAGCCGAGGGACAGGGGGCTTATTTCGGGGCTACACCTTC. Protein sequence: CASRGTGGLFRGYTF.

This clone turned up a few times. The chain joins TRBV28 to TRBJ1-6, with TRBD1 as a possible D gene (6 bases). V gave up 5 bases and J gave up 9 bases, with 11 bases separating them. This CDR3 is 13 amino acids long. Germline assignment: CDR1 MDHEN and CDR2 SYDVKM. The CDR3 region has the DNA TGTGCCAGCAGTCCTGACAGGTTTTCACCCCTCCACTTT. It encodes CASSPDRFSPLHF.

In DNA form, the CDR3 reads TGTGCCAGCAGTGAACTCCAGGGCAGGGGTGGCACTGAAGCTTTCTTT. Translation: CASSELQGRGGTEAFF. V and J are TRBV6-1 and TRBJ1-1, with D tentatively TRBD1 (6 bases). V lost 2 bases to trimming and J lost 4 bases, with 17 bases between them. The CDR3 is 16 amino acids. The germline V gene has CDR1 MNHNS and CDR2 SASEGT.

The rearrangement links TRBV2 to TRBJ1-1; tentatively, D is TRBD1 (5 bases). CDR3 length: 13 residues. Germline-derived CDR1 and CDR2 are SNHLY and FYNNEI. The germline V and J ends were trimmed by 7 bases and 2 bases, with 11 bases remaining between them. The CDR3 spells CASKAGRNTEAFF. The CDR3 DNA follows: TGTGCCAGCAAGGCAGGGAGAAACACTGAAGCTTTCTTT.

V usage is TRBV2 and J usage is TRBJ1-3, with D possibly matching TRBD1 (6 bases). The CDR3 runs 17 residues. V lost 3 bases and J 1 base, leaving 16 bases between the germline ends. Germline values: CDR1 SNHLY, CDR2 FYNNEI. The CDR3 loop reads CASSDLMGTTSGNTIYF. CDR3 coding DNA: TGTGCCAGCAGTGATCTTATGGGGACAACTTCTGGAAACACCATATATTTT.

CDR3 loop: CSVGQGFEKLFF. CDR3 coding DNA: TGCAGCGTTGGACAGGGGTTTGAAAAACTGTTTTTT. The chain couples TRBV29-1 to TRBJ1-4; 8 positions match TRBD1. After removal of 4 bases from V and 7 bases from J, the junction contained 2 bases not matched to a gene. CDR1 is SQVTM and CDR2 is ANQGSEA in the germline V gene. CDR3 length equals 12 residues.

The genes are TRBV6-1 and TRBJ1-2; 7 bases match TRBD1. The CDR3 sequence is 15 residues long. V was clipped by 2 bases and J by 4 bases; unmatched bases: 7. The germline V gene encodes CDR1 MNHNS and CDR2 SASEGT. The CDR3 loop is CASSEQRDSPYGYTF. The CDR3 nucleotides read TGTGCCAGCAGTGAACAGCGGGACAGCCCCTATGGCTACACCTTC.